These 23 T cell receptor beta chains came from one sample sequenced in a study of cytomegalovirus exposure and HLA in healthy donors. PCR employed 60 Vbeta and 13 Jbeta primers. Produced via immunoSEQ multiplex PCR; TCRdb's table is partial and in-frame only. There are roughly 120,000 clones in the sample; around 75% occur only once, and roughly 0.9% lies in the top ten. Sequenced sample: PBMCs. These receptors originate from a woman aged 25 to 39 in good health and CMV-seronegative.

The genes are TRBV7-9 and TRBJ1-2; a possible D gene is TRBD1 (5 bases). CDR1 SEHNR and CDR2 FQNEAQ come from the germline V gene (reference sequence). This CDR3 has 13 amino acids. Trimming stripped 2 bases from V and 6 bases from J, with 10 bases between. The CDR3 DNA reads TGTGCCAGCAGCTTACCCGACAGAAATGGCTACACCTTC. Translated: CASSLPDRNGYTF.

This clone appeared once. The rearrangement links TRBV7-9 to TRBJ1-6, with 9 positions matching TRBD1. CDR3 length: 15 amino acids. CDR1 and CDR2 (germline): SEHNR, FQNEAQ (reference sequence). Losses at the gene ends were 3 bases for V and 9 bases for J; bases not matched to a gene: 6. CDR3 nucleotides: TGTGCCAGCAGCTTTCCCGGGACAGGGTTTTCACCCCTCCACTTT. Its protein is CASSFPGTGFSPLHF. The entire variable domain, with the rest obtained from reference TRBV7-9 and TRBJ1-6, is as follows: DTGVSQNPRHKITKRGQNVTFRCDPISEHNRLYWYRQTLGQGPEFLTYFQNEAQLEKSRLLSDRFSAERPKGSFSTLEIQRTEQGDSAMYLCASSFPGTGFSPLHFGNGTRLTVT.

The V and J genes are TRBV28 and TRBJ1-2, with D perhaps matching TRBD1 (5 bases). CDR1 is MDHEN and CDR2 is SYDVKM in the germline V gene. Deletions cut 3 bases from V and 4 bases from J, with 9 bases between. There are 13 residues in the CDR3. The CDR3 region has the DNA TGTGCCAGCAGTTTCCGGGGGATCTATGGCTACACCTTC. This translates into CASSFRGIYGYTF.

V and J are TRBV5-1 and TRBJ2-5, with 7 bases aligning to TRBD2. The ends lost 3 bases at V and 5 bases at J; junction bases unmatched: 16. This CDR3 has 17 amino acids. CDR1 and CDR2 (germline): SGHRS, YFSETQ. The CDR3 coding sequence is TGCGCCAGCAGCTCCTGGGGGGGGTCAGCGGCGCGCGAGACCCAGTACTTC. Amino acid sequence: CASSSWGGSAARETQYF.

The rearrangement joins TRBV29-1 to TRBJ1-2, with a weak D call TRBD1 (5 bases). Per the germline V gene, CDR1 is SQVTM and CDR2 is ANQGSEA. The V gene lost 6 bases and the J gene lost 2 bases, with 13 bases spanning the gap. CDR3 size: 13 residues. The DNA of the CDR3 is TGCAGCGTCGGGGGGGGTGAAAACTATGGCTACACCTTC. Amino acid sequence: CSVGGGENYGYTF.

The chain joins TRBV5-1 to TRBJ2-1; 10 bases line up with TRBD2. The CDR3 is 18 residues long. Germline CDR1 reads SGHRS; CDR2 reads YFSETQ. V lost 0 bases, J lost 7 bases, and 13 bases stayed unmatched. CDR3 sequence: CASSLERASGRVGNEQFF. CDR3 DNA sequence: TGCGCCAGCAGCTTGGAAAGGGCTAGCGGGAGAGTCGGGAATGAGCAGTTCTTC.

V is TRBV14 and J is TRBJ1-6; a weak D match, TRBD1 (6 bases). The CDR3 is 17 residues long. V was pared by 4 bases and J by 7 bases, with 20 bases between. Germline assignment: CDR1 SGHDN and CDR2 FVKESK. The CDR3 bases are TGTGCCAGCAGCCGAAACCGGCTACAGGGTAACAATTCACCCCTCCACTTT. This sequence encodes CASSRNRLQGNNSPLHF.

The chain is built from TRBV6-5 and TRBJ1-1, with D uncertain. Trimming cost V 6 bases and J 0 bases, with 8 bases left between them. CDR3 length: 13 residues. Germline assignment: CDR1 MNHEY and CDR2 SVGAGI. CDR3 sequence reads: CASRTGLNTEAFF. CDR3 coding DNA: TGTGCCAGCAGGACGGGTTTGAACACTGAAGCTTTCTTT.

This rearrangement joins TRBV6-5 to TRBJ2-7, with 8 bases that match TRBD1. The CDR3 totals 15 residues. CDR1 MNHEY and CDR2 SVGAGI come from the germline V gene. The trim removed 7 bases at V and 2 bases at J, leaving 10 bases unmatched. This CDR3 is CASTVAGGGPYEQYF. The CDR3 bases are TGTGCCAGCACTGTTGCAGGGGGCGGCCCCTACGAGCAGTACTTC.

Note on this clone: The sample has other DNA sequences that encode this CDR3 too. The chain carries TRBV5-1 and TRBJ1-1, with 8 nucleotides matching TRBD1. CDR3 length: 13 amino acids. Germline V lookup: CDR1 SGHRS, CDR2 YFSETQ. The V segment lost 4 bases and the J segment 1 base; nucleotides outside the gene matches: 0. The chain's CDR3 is CASSGQGNTEAFF. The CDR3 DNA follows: TGCGCCAGCAGCGGACAGGGGAACACTGAAGCTTTCTTT.

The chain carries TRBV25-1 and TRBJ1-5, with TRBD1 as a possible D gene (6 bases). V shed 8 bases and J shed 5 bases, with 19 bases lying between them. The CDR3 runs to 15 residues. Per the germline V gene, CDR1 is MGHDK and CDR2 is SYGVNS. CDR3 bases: TGTGCCAGCTCCCCCGGGGGAGGGGGGCATCAGCCCCAGCATTTT. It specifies CASSPGGGGHQPQHF.

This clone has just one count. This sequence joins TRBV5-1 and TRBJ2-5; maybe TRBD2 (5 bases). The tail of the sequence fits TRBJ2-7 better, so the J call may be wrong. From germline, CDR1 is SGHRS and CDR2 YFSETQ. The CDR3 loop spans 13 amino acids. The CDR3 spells CASSLAGNYEQYF. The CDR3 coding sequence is TGCGCCAGCAGCTTGGCGGGGAACTACGAGCAGTACTTC.

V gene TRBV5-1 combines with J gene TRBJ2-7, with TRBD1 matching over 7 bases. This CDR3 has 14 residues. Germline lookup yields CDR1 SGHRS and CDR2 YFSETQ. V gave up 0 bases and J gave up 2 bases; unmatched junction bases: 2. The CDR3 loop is CASSLGQGAYEQYF. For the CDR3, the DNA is TGCGCCAGCAGCTTGGGGCAGGGGGCCTACGAGCAGTACTTC.

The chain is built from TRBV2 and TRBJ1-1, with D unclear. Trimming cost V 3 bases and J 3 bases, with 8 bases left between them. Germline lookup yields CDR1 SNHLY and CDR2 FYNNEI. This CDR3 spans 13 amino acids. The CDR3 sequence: CASSDGEDTEAFF. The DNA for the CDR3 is TGTGCCAGCAGTGACGGGGAGGACACTGAAGCTTTCTTT.

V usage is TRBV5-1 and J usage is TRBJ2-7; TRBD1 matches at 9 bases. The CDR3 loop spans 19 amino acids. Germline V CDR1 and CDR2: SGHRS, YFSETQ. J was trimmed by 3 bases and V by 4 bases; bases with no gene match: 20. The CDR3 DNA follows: TGCGCCAGCAGCCGTATTACAGGGGGCAGCGATAGCGGAGTCTACGAGCAGTACTTC. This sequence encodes CASSRITGGSDSGVYEQYF.

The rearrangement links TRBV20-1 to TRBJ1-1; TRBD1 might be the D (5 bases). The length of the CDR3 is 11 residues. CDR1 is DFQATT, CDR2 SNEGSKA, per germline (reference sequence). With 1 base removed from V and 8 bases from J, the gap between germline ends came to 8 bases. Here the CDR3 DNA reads TGCAGTGCTAGAGGGGCAGGGGAAGCTTTCTTT. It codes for CSARGAGEAFF.

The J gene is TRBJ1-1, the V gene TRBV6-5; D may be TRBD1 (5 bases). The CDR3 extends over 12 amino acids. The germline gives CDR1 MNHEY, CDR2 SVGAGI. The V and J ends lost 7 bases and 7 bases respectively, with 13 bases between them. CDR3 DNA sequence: TGTGCCAGCACCTCAGGGTTTAGTGAAGCTTTCTTT. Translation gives CASTSGFSEAFF.

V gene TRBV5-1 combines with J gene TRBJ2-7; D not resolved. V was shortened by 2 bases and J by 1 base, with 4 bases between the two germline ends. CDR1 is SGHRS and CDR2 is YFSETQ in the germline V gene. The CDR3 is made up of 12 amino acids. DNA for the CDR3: TGCGCCAGCAGCTTCACTTCCTACGAGCAGTACTTC. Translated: CASSFTSYEQYF.

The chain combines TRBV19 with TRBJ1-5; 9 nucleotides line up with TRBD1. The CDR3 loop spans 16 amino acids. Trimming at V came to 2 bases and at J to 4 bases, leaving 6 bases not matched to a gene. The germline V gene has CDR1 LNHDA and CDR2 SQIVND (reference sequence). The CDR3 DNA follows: TGTGCCAGTAGTATAACGGGACAGGGAAGAAATCAGCCCCAGCATTTT. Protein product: CASSITGQGRNQPQHF.

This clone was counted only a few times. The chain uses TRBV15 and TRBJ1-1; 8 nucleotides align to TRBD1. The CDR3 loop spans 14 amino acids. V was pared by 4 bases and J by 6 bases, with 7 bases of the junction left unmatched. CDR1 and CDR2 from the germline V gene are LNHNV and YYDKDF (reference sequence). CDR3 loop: CATSTDRALPEAFF. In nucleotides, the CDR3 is TGTGCCACCAGCACGGACAGGGCCCTCCCTGAAGCTTTCTTT.

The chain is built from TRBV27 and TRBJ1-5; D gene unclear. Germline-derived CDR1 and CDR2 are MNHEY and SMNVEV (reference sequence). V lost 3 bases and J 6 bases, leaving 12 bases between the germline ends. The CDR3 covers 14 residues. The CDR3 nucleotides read TGTGCCAGCAGTTTTTTTAGGGAGGGTCAGCCCCAGCATTTT. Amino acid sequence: CASSFFREGQPQHF.

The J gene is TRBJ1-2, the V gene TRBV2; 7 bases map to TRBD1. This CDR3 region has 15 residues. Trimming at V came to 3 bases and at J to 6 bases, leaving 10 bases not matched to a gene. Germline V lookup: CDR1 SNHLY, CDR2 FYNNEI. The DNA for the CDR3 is TGTGCCAGCAGTGATTTCTCAGGGGGTATGAATGGCTACACCTTC. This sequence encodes CASSDFSGGMNGYTF.

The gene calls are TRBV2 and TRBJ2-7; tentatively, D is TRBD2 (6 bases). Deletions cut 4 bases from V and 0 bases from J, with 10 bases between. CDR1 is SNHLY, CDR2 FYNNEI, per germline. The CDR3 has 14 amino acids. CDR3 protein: CASSVGGNSYEQYF. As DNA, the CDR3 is TGTGCCAGCAGTGTCGGGGGAAACTCCTACGAGCAGTACTTC.